These 28 T cell receptor beta chains originate from one sample sequenced in a study of preoperative IRX-2 immunotherapy in early breast cancer. Data came from immunoSEQ multiplex PCR; TCRdb stores just in-frame clones and leaves some out. The sample lists over 35,000 clones, approximately 95% seen once, with around 1.6% in the top ten. Treatment: preoperative locoregional IRX-2 cytokine immunotherapy. The sequencing used tumor tissue, collected after IRX-2 immunotherapy. The receptors were gathered from a human donor with breast cancer.

The genes are TRBV7-9 and TRBJ1-1; possibly TRBD1 for D (6 bases). CDR3 length: 13 amino acids. Germline assignment: CDR1 SEHNR and CDR2 FQNEAQ (reference sequence). With 7 bases removed from V and 3 bases from J, the gap between germline ends came to 12 bases. The CDR3 here is CASKQGVDTEAFF. For the CDR3, the DNA is TGTGCCAGCAAACAGGGCGTCGACACTGAAGCTTTCTTT.

The gene calls are TRBV18 and TRBJ2-2; TRBD1 matches 9 bases. This CDR3 spans 15 amino acids. Per germline, CDR1 KGHSH and CDR2 LQKENI. V dropped 1 base and J dropped 7; count of bases not matched to a gene: 4. CDR3 residues: CASSPQDRGYGELFF. CDR3 sequence (DNA): TGTGCCAGCTCACCACAGGACAGGGGCTACGGGGAGCTGTTTTTT.

The gene calls are TRBV6-5 and TRBJ1-2; D is perhaps TRBD1 (5 bases). Trimming removed 0 bases at V and 7 bases at J, with 9 bases between. Germline CDR1 is MNHEY and CDR2 is SVGAGI. CDR3 length: 13 amino acids. This CDR3 reads CASSYSGRAGYTF. The CDR3 bases are TGTGCCAGCAGTTACTCAGGCAGGGCTGGCTACACCTTC.

Concerning this clone itself: One end of the junction does not line up with germline, which may come from a read error. This rearrangement joins TRBV4-3 to TRBJ1-2; 7 nucleotides line up with TRBD1. This CDR3 comprises 15 residues. Germline V CDR1 and CDR2: LGHNA, YSLEER. In DNA, the CDR3 is TGCGCCAGCAGCCGAGAACAGGGAGGGGGCTATGGCCACACCTTC. It codes for CASSREQGGGYGHTF.

The chain's CDR3 is CASSFPWRGNSNTEAFF. The CDR3 DNA is TGTGCCAGCAGCTTCCCGTGGCGCGGTAACAGTAACACTGAAGCTTTCTTT. The chain uses TRBV5-4 and TRBJ1-1; no clear D. This CDR3 is 17 amino acids long. Germline V gives CDR1 SGHNT, CDR2 YYREEE (reference sequence). Trimming took 2 bases from V and 2 from J, leaving 19 bases between them.

The CDR3 nucleotides are TGCGCCAGCAGCCAAGAGGGTGTAGGCAATGAGCAGTTCTTC. Encoded protein: CASSQEGVGNEQFF. V is TRBV4-3 and J is TRBJ2-1; D gene unclear. Germline values: CDR1 LGHNA, CDR2 YSLEER. V gave up 0 bases and J gave up 6 bases, with 9 bases separating them. The CDR3 has 14 residues.

V usage is TRBV9 and J usage is TRBJ2-3; D is ambiguous. This CDR3 has 13 residues. Germline CDR1 reads SGDLS; CDR2 reads YYNGEE. V was pared by 0 bases and J by 4 bases, with 6 bases between. The CDR3 sequence is CASSVGRADTQYF. The CDR3 DNA reads as TGTGCCAGCAGCGTAGGCCGTGCAGATACGCAGTATTTT.

The chain recombines TRBV18 with TRBJ1-6; D is perhaps TRBD1 (5 bases). This CDR3 is built from 16 residues. Trimming removed 2 bases at V and 8 bases at J, with 16 bases between. Germline V gene lookup returns CDR1 KGHSH and CDR2 LQKENI. This CDR3 is CASSPLAGAVDSPLHF. The CDR3 DNA reads TGTGCCAGCTCACCATTAGCCGGGGCGGTGGATTCACCCCTCCACTTT.

The chain joins TRBV2 to TRBJ2-5, with 11 bases lining up with TRBD1. Germline trimming cut 4 bases from V and 7 bases from J; bases unmatched to any gene: 2. This CDR3 is built from 13 residues. Looked up from germline, CDR1 is SNHLY and CDR2 is FYNNEI. CDR3: CASSGGTGGTQYF. The CDR3 DNA follows: TGTGCCAGCAGTGGGGGGACAGGGGGGACCCAGTACTTC.

The chain uses TRBV19 and TRBJ2-5, with 10 bases lining up with TRBD2. CDR1 is LNHDA, CDR2 SQIVND, per germline (reference sequence). The CDR3 contains 15 residues. The V segment lost 6 bases and the J segment 5 bases; nucleotides outside the gene matches: 9. CDR3 residues: CASRAAAGGQETQYF. Here the CDR3 DNA reads TGTGCCAGTAGGGCGGCAGCGGGAGGGCAGGAGACCCAGTACTTC.

This sequence joins TRBV28 and TRBJ2-1; weak D call: TRBD1 (7 bases). This CDR3 has 15 amino acids. The germline V and J ends were trimmed by 8 bases and 2 bases, with 16 bases remaining between them. CDR1 and CDR2 (germline): MDHEN, SYDVKM. The CDR3 nucleotides read TGTGCCAGCTTCGGAGGGGGCAGCCCCTACAATGAGCAGTTCTTC. Protein product: CASFGGGSPYNEQFF.

The chain joins TRBV18 to TRBJ2-2, with D maybe TRBD1 (6 bases). Germline V CDR1 and CDR2: KGHSH, LQKENI. V lost 3 bases and J 5 bases, leaving 13 bases between the germline ends. The CDR3 is made up of 15 amino acids. The CDR3: CASSPAGTTTGELFF. The CDR3 region has the DNA TGTGCCAGCTCACCGGCCGGGACAACTACCGGGGAGCTGTTTTTT. The entire variable domain, with the rest obtained from reference TRBV18 and TRBJ2-2, is as follows: NAGVMQNPRHLVRRRGQEARLRCSPMKGHSHVYWYRQLPEEGLKFMVYLQKENIIDESGMPKERFSAEFPKEGPSILRIQQVVRGDSAAYFCASSPAGTTTGELFFGEGSRLTVL.

The chain employs TRBV19 and TRBJ2-7, with 14 bases identical to TRBD2. The CDR3 is 16 amino acids. Losses at the gene ends were 3 bases for V and 4 bases for J; bases not matched to a gene: 5. The germline V gene encodes CDR1 LNHDA and CDR2 SQIVND (reference sequence). CDR3 coding DNA: TGTGCCAGTAGTATCGGACTAGCGGGAGGATCGTACGAGCAGTACTTC. This gives the protein CASSIGLAGGSYEQYF.

This chain uses TRBV28 with TRBJ2-7, with 10 bases matching TRBD1. Per the germline V gene, CDR1 is MDHEN and CDR2 is SYDVKM. With 2 bases clipped from V and 0 bases from J, the junction kept 10 bases outside the gene matches. The CDR3 loop spans 18 amino acids. The CDR3, as DNA: TGTGCCAGCAGTTTAAGCCCCCTGGGACAGGGGATCTCCTACGAGCAGTACTTC. Its translation is CASSLSPLGQGISYEQYF. Variable domain in full (rest from reference TRBV28 and TRBJ2-7): DVKVTQSSRYLVKRTGEKVFLECVQDMDHENMFWYRQDPGLGLRLIYFSYDVKMKEKGDIPEGYSVSREKKERFSLILESASTNQTSMYLCASSLSPLGQGISYEQYFGPGTRLTVT.

This rearrangement joins TRBV5-4 to TRBJ2-6, with unresolved D. The CDR3 is 13 residues long. In germline, CDR1 is SGHNT, CDR2 YYREEE (reference sequence). Trimming took 6 bases from V and 1 from J, leaving 5 bases between them. The CDR3 sequence: CASTGSGANVLTF. The CDR3 DNA reads TGTGCCAGCACGGGTTCTGGGGCCAACGTCCTGACTTTC.

V gene TRBV6-5 combines with J gene TRBJ2-1; 9 positions agree with TRBD2. The germline gives CDR1 MNHEY, CDR2 SVGAGI. This CDR3 spans 15 amino acids. J gave up 4 bases and V 2 bases, and 3 bases lay outside the gene matches. The CDR3 here is CASSYGGGVYNEQFF. DNA for the CDR3: TGTGCCAGCAGTTACGGCGGGGGGGTTTACAATGAGCAGTTCTTC.

V is TRBV10-3 and J is TRBJ1-2; D remains unclear. Trimming removed 6 bases at V and 3 bases at J, with 14 bases between. This CDR3 region has 14 residues. Germline-derived CDR1 and CDR2 are ENHRY and SYGVKD. Here the CDR3 DNA reads TGTGCCATCAGCGAGACACAGCCTGACTATGGCTACACCTTC. Protein product: CAISETQPDYGYTF.

The CDR3, as DNA: TGTGCCAGCAGTCTCAGGGGCCGGAACACCGGGGAGCTGTTTTTT. It encodes CASSLRGRNTGELFF. V usage is TRBV27 and J usage is TRBJ2-2, with a weak D call TRBD1 (6 bases). The CDR3 runs 15 residues. Trimming removed 5 bases from V and 1 base from J, with 11 bases in between. Per the germline V gene, CDR1 is MNHEY and CDR2 is SMNVEV (reference sequence).

This chain connects TRBV2 to TRBJ2-3, with D perhaps given as TRBD1 or TRBD2 (6 bases each). CDR1 and CDR2 from the germline V gene are SNHLY and FYNNEI. The V gene lost 10 bases and the J gene lost 0 bases, with 20 bases spanning the gap. This CDR3 is built from 16 residues. The DNA of the CDR3 is TGTGCCATAAGGGGGGTAAGGGGGATAAGCACAGATACGCAGTATTTT. It is translated as CAIRGVRGISTDTQYF.

The V call is TRBV4-3, the J call TRBJ2-6; D gene ambiguous. V was shortened by 1 base and J by 0 bases, with 13 bases between the two germline ends. This CDR3 comprises 18 residues. Germline V CDR1 and CDR2: LGHNA, YSLEER. The CDR3 DNA is TGCGCCAGCAGCCAAGCTACGTACGTAACCTCTGGGGCCAACGTCCTGACTTTC. Translating it yields CASSQATYVTSGANVLTF.

This clone was seen a handful of times. CDR3 nucleotide sequence: TGTGCCAGCACGGCAGGTTCCTTTTACGAGCAGTACTTC. It yields the protein CASTAGSFYEQYF. V is TRBV28 and J is TRBJ2-7, with D hard to call. There are 13 residues in the CDR3. V was cut by 7 bases and J by 4 bases, with 14 bases left in between. Germline lookup yields CDR1 MDHEN and CDR2 SYDVKM. The complete variable domain, with remaining parts taken from reference TRBV28 and TRBJ2-7, reads DVKVTQSSRYLVKRTGEKVFLECVQDMDHENMFWYRQDPGLGLRLIYFSYDVKMKEKGDIPEGYSVSREKKERFSLILESASTNQTSMYLCASTAGSFYEQYFGPGTRLTVT.

This chain uses TRBV5-1 with TRBJ1-1; D unresolved. The CDR3 runs to 14 residues. CDR1 is SGHRS and CDR2 is YFSETQ in the germline V gene. V lost 2 bases to trimming and J lost 1 base, with 9 bases between them. The CDR3 here is CASSLGPENTEAFF. CDR3 DNA: TGCGCCAGCAGCTTAGGTCCAGAGAACACTGAAGCTTTCTTT.

This chain links TRBV18 with TRBJ1-1; 8 bases line up with TRBD1. Trimming removed 2 bases from V and 1 base from J; junction bases left unmatched: 3. The CDR3 runs to 15 residues. Germline V CDR1 and CDR2: KGHSH, LQKENI. The chain's CDR3 is CASSPAGGENTEAFF. In DNA, the CDR3 is TGTGCCAGCTCACCAGCAGGGGGCGAGAACACTGAAGCTTTCTTT. Full variable domain (remainder filled in from reference TRBV18 and TRBJ1-1): NAGVMQNPRHLVRRRGQEARLRCSPMKGHSHVYWYRQLPEEGLKFMVYLQKENIIDESGMPKERFSAEFPKEGPSILRIQQVVRGDSAAYFCASSPAGGENTEAFFGQGTRLTVV.

The chain recombines TRBV7-9 with TRBJ2-1; D gene unclear. CDR1 is SEHNR, CDR2 FQNEAQ, per germline (reference sequence). Trimming took 5 bases from V and 6 from J, leaving 23 bases between them. The CDR3 has 17 amino acids. The CDR3 bases are TGTGCCAGCAGCGTAAGGGTATGGACGGGCCGCCGCAATGAGCAGTTCTTC. As protein: CASSVRVWTGRRNEQFF.

The CDR3 DNA reads as TGTGCCAGTAGATTCCAGGGCTCTGGGGCCAACGTCCTGACTTTC. Translated, it gives CASRFQGSGANVLTF. The chain is built from TRBV19 and TRBJ2-6; possibly TRBD1 for D (5 bases). The V gene's germline CDR1 is LNHDA and CDR2 SQIVND (reference sequence). With 6 bases removed from V and 0 bases from J, the gap between germline ends came to 9 bases. There are 15 residues in the CDR3.

The chain couples TRBV7-2 to TRBJ1-1; TRBD1 aligns across 9 bases. Germline V CDR1 and CDR2: SGHTA, FQGNSA. The CDR3 spans 14 residues. V lost 5 bases, J lost 11 bases, and 12 bases stayed unmatched. CDR3 region: CASSTTFKDRGAFF. The CDR3 DNA reads TGTGCCAGCAGCACCACATTCAAAGACAGGGGGGCTTTCTTT. Complete variable domain (other parts from reference TRBV7-2 and TRBJ1-1): GAGVSQSPSNKVTEKGKDVELRCDPISGHTALYWYRQSLGQGLEFLIYFQGNSAPDKSGLPSDRFSAERTGGSVSTLTIQRTQQEDSAVYLCASSTTFKDRGAFFGQGTRLTVV.

This sequence joins TRBV27 and TRBJ2-1, with D tentatively TRBD2 (5 bases). This CDR3 region has 14 residues. V was pared by 6 bases and J by 3 bases, with 12 bases between. Germline values: CDR1 MNHEY, CDR2 SMNVEV (reference sequence). Here the CDR3 DNA reads TGTGCCAGCAGGGCGGAGGCATACTACAATGAGCAGTTCTTC. Its protein is CASRAEAYYNEQFF.

This rearrangement joins TRBV29-1 to TRBJ2-7; 7 nucleotides agree with TRBD1. From germline, CDR1 is SQVTM and CDR2 ANQGSEA. The trim removed 4 bases at V and 6 bases at J, leaving 6 bases unmatched. CDR3 length: 12 amino acids. The CDR3 DNA is TGCAGCGTTGGACAGGGAGCTTTCGAGCAGTACTTC. Translated: CSVGQGAFEQYF.